This entry is about one T cell receptor beta chain. This clonotype was found many times. Its recognized antigen is unknown. No per-base quality is available; no much larger clone lies one base away. These data originate in a study of T cells in Graves' hyperthyroidism and ophthalmopathy (dated by TCRdb to between 2018 and 2020). A note on the overall study: Peripheral blood was collected at initial diagnosis, before any treatment. The 100 discovery patients were randomly divided into training and test sets at a 7:3 ratio. To identify distinguishing TCR V-J signatures, a discovery cohort of around 98 patients was used, comprising 43 with Graves' ophthalmopathy and approximately 57 with stable Graves' hyperthyroidism. TCR Vbeta CDR3 sequencing of roughly 140 peripheral blood samples (43 ophthalmopathy, approximately 80 hyperthyroidism and 17 progressor patients) is reported in the paper. Prospective prediction of ophthalmopathy was tested in an independent validation cohort of some 20 hyperthyroidism patients and some 17 patients who later progressed to ophthalmopathy. In more than 5 Graves' hyperthyroidism patients, the study also compared T-cell repertoires from thyroid tissue with T-cell repertoires from blood. Following sampling, methimazole starting at 30 mg daily was given to hyperthyroidism patients, and high-dose intravenous methylprednisolone was given to ophthalmopathy patients.

TCR beta CDR3 regions were amplified from RNA transcripts. The first round of RT-PCR for the TCR CDR3 was performed with the HTBI primer set and the Qiagen OneStep RT-PCR kit. The libraries were constructed in a second round of multiplex PCR and then size-selected and purified. Sequencing of the libraries was done on an Illumina HiSeq2000 using paired-end 100 bp reads. The study's processing was this. SOAPnuke was used to process the raw data, removing reads that contained adapters or uncalled bases, had a mean Phred below 15, or lacked an exact match to the constant primer or identifier. High-quality paired reads were merged with COPE v1.2.5, and unique nucleotide sequences were defined as clonotypes. MiTCR v1.1 was used to align the clonotypes against IMGT TRBV, TRBD and TRBJ reference segments. Analysis was restricted to V-J combinations with a frequency above 0.0001, which covered approximately 99% of repertoires. The TCS score was defined as the ratio of F50 (clonal expansion) to E x V (chaos), calculated using BLOSUM62-based TCRdist between CDR3 peptides within each V-J. Welch's t-statistics and random forest reduced around 550 V-J features to around 14, which were used in a naive Bayes classifier (R e1071). The public sequencing data were trimmed at Q25 with fastp and processed into clonotypes with MiXCR by TCRdb, which kept only in-frame beta chains. CDR3 protein sequences are deduplicated, and each keeps its most common genes and DNA. For this entry, the V and J calls and clone size follow TCRdb and not the study's own pipeline. The sample contains more than 350,000 distinct CDR3 sequences, approximately 14% of them found a single time. The top ten hold roughly 19% of the sample.

What the authors observed across the whole study: Sample size was not statistically predetermined, and blinding of investigators to group allocation was not performed. During validation, the model predicted progression to ophthalmopathy a median of around six months ahead of onset, with roughly 65% sensitivity and 72.22% specificity. A model built on a 13 V-J signature distinguished ophthalmopathy from stable hyperthyroidism, reaching around 90% sensitivity and approximately 83% specificity in cross-validation and 80%/75% in testing. Most expanded thyroid clonotypes (frequency above 0.001) were also found in blood, which suggests that blood repertoires may mirror thyroid immune responses.

At the junction V is shortened by 4 bases and J by 4 bases; bases outside the gene matches: 7. There are 14 amino acids in the CDR3, from cysteine to phenylalanine inclusive. Only the CDR3 portion is preserved as DNA: 42 bases, with reading frame beginning at the first base. The germline V gene provides CDR1 SGHTA and CDR2 FQGNSA. Moderately to severely active disease, a Clinical Activity Score of at least 3, a NOSPECS grade of at least 4, and a duration under 3 months were present in ophthalmopathy patients. Any patient with an uncontrolled infection, another autoimmune disease, pregnancy or lactation was excluded. Diagnoses relied on clinical symptoms, serum thyroxine and TRAb, thyroid ultrasound and orbital computed tomography. PBMCs were isolated from about 9.2 ml of fresh peripheral blood by Ficoll-Paque density gradient centrifugation. Total RNA was extracted with Trizol reagent, and quality was checked on an Agilent 2100 Bioanalyzer.

Sequencing was performed on blood. The receptor chain draws on TRBV7-2 and TRBJ2-7; TRBD1 lines up with 7 middle nucleotides. The source of this sequence is a woman aged 55-70 years with Graves' ophthalmopathy. CDR3 reads: CASSSATGTYEQYF. The DNA sequence follows: TGTGCCAGCAGCTCCGCGACAGGGACATACGAGCAGTACTTC.